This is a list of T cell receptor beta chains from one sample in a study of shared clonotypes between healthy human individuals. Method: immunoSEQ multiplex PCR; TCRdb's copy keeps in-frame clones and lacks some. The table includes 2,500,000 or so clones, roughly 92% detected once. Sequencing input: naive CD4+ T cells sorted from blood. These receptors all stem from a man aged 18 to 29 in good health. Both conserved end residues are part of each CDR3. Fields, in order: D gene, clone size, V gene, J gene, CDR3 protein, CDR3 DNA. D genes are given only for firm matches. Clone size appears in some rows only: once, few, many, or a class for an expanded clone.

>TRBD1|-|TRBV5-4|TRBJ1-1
CASSQTVSTGVEAFF
TGTGCCAGCAGCCAAACCGTATCGACAGGGGTTGAAGCTTTCTTT
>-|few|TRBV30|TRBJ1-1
CAWSVGVMNTEAFF
TGTGCCTGGAGTGTTGGAGTTATGAACACTGAAGCTTTCTTT
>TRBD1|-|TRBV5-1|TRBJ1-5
CASSPGQQGRPQHF
TGCGCCAGCAGCCCGGGACAGCAGGGTCGGCCCCAGCATTTT
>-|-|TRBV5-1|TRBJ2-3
CASSLVDRSTDTQYF
TGCGCCAGCAGCTTGGTTGACAGAAGCACAGATACGCAGTATTTT
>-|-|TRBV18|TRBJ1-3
CASSPLSGGNTIYF
TGTGCCAGCTCACCACTGTCAGGCGGAAACACCATATATTTT
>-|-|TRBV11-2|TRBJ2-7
CASSPSPYEQYF
TGTGCCAGCAGCCCCAGCCCATACGAGCAGTACTTC
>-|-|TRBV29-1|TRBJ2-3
CSVAGKNTDTQYF
TGCAGCGTTGCGGGCAAAAACACAGATACGCAGTATTTT
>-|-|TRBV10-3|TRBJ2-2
CAISERVGELFF
TGTGCCATCAGTGAGCGGGTCGGGGAGCTGTTTTTT
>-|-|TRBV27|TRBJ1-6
CASSLLQGPPLHF
TGTGCCAGCAGTTTATTGCAGGGGCCACCCCTCCACTTT
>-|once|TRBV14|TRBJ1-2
CASSPFLAYGYTF
TGTGCCAGCAGCCCCTTTTTAGCCTATGGCTACACCTTC
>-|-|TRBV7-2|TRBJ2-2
CASSLVFMNTGELFF
TGTGCCAGCAGCTTAGTATTCATGAACACCGGGGAGCTGTTTTTT
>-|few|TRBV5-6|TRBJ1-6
CASSFGERALHF
TGTGCCAGCAGCTTCGGTGAGAGGGCCCTCCACTTT
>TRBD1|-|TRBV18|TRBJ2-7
CASSKTGGAYEQYF
TGTGCCAGCTCAAAAACAGGGGGCGCCTACGAGCAGTACTTC
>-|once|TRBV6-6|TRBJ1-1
CASSSHGQPNTEAFF
TGTGCCAGCAGTTCTCATGGACAACCTAACACTGAAGCTTTCTTT
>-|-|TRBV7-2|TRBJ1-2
CASSLASGDYGYTF
TGTGCCAGCAGCTTAGCTTCGGGGGACTATGGCTACACCTTC
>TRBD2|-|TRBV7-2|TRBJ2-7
CASSSLAGGGDEQYF
TGTGCCAGCAGCTCTCTAGCGGGCGGGGGTGATGAGCAGTACTTC
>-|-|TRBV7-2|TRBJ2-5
CASSAGRPYQETQYF
TGTGCCAGCAGCGCAGGACGGCCGTACCAAGAGACCCAGTACTTC
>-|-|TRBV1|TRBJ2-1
CTSSQVAYEQFF
TGCACCAGCAGCCAGGTAGCCTATGAGCAGTTCTTC
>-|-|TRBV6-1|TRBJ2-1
CASSLTANSYNEQFF
TGTGCCAGCAGTCTGACAGCAAACTCCTACAATGAGCAGTTCTTC
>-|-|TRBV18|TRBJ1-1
CASSPAGTPNTEAFF
TGTGCCAGCTCTCCGGCCGGGACACCGAACACTGAAGCTTTCTTT
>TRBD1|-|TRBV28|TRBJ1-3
CASSHRDRASTIYF
TGTGCCAGCAGTCACCGGGACAGGGCTTCGACCATATATTTT
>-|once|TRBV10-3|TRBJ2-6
CAISEPGYSGANVLTF
TGTGCCATCAGTGAACCAGGGTATTCTGGGGCCAACGTCCTGACTTTC
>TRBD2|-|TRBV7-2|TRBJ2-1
CASSASGRTHNEQFF
TGTGCCAGCAGCGCCAGCGGGAGAACTCACAATGAGCAGTTCTTC
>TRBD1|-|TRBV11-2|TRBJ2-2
CASSPLQGKNTGELFF
TGTGCCAGCAGCCCCTTACAGGGGAAGAACACCGGGGAGCTGTTTTTT
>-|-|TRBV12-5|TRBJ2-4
CASGPRGGDIQYF
TGTGCTAGTGGCCCCCGAGGGGGGGACATTCAGTACTTC
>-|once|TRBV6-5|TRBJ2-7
CASSDLATPGEQYF
TGTGCCAGCTCGGACTTAGCGACCCCCGGCGAGCAGTACTTC
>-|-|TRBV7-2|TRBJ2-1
CASSSWSGNEQFF
TGTGCCAGCAGCTCCTGGAGCGGGAATGAGCAGTTCTTC
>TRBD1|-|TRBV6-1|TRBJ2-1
CASSRQGAGNEQFF
TGTGCCAGCAGTCGACAGGGGGCGGGCAATGAGCAGTTCTTC
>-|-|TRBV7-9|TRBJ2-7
CASSRLTYEQYF
TGTGCCAGCAGCAGGCTGACCTACGAGCAGTACTTC
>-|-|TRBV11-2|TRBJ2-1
CASSLDRTTEQFF
TGTGCCAGCAGCTTAGATCGGACTACTGAGCAGTTCTTC
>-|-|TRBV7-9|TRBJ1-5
CASSLVGPLSNQPQHF
TGTGCCAGCAGCTTAGTTGGACCCCTTAGCAATCAGCCCCAGCATTTT
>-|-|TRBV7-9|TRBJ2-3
CASSLVDLGFTDTQYF
TGTGCCAGCAGCTTAGTTGACTTAGGGTTCACAGATACGCAGTATTTT
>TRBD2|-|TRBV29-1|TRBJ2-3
CSVRPTSGVGVSTDTQYF
TGCAGCGTTCGTCCGACTAGCGGAGTCGGGGTTAGCACAGATACGCAGTATTTT
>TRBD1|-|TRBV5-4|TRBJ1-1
CASSFDRGVTEAFF
TGTGCCAGCAGCTTTGACAGGGGGGTGACTGAAGCTTTCTTT
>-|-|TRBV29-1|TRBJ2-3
CSVPTGPAGTDTQYF
TGCAGCGTACCGACCGGGCCGGCCGGCACAGATACGCAGTATTTT
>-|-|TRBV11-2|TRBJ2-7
CASSSSWVQAREQYF
TGTGCCAGCAGCTCTAGCTGGGTTCAGGCCCGCGAGCAGTACTTC
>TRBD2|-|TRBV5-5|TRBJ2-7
CASSADSGGYEQYF
TGTGCCAGCAGCGCCGACAGCGGGGGCTACGAGCAGTACTTC
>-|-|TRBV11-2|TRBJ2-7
CASSLEQRYEQYF
TGTGCCAGCAGCTTAGAACAGCGGTACGAGCAGTACTTC